This is a list of T cell receptor beta chains from one sample in a study of Ad26.COV2.S vaccination and SARS-CoV-2 variants. The data were produced by immunoSEQ multiplex PCR, yet TCRdb's version contains in-frame clones alone and is incomplete. The table lists about 330,000 clones, 85% to 90% of them singletons. The sample was peripheral blood, taken in a trial of Ad26.COV2.S vaccine versus placebo. All receptors come from a person aged 18 to 65 who received the Ad26.COV2.S COVID-19 vaccine or a placebo. Both conserved end residues are part of each CDR3. The D gene is left open where the match is weak. A row's size may be missing; if present it is once, few, many or a size class.

>TRBV5-1|TRBJ2-3|NA|NA
TGCGCCAGCACTAAGGGGGGGCCCGTCGGGTCGGATACGCAGTATTTT
CASTKGGPVGSDTQYF
>TRBV19|TRBJ2-1|NA|NA
TGTGCCAGTACCCCGGGGGGCACTCACAATGAGCAGTTCTTC
CASTPGGTHNEQFF
>TRBV7-2|TRBJ1-6|NA|TRBD1
TGTGCCAGCAGTACTCCGGGACAGAGTAATTCACCCCTCCACTTT
CASSTPGQSNSPLHF
>TRBV27|TRBJ1-5|few|NA
TGTGCCAGCAGTTTAAGGCAGGGGCCGGAGAGCAATCAGCCCCAGCATTTT
CASSLRQGPESNQPQHF
>TRBV29-1|TRBJ2-2|once|TRBD1
TGCAGCGTTCGCACAGGGGCCGGGGAGCTGTTTTTT
CSVRTGAGELFF
>TRBV19|TRBJ1-1|NA|NA
TGTGCCAGTAGTAAAACAGTCAACACTGAAGCTTTCTTT
CASSKTVNTEAFF
>TRBV5-8|TRBJ2-7|NA|NA
TGTGCCAGCAGCTTGAAAGGGGGGAACTACGAGCAGTACTTC
CASSLKGGNYEQYF
>TRBV10-2|TRBJ2-1|NA|NA
TGCGCCAGCAGTGTGACCGAAAATGAGCAGTTCTTC
CASSVTENEQFF
>TRBV19|TRBJ1-1|NA|NA
TGTGCCAGTAGTATTGGAGTGGGACAAATGAACACTGAAGCTTTCTTT
CASSIGVGQMNTEAFF
>TRBV6-6|TRBJ1-2|NA|TRBD1
TGTGCCAGCAGCCCGAGGGGACAGGATCATAACTATGGCTACACCTTC
CASSPRGQDHNYGYTF
>TRBV7-9|TRBJ1-2|once|TRBD1
TGTGCCAGCAGCTACCTGACAGGGGGGGGTGGCTACACCTTC
CASSYLTGGGGYTF
>TRBV27|TRBJ2-1|once|TRBD2
TGTGCCAGCAGTGAGAGCGGGAGCCGAAATGAGCAGTTCTTC
CASSESGSRNEQFF
>TRBV9|TRBJ1-4|once|TRBD1
TGTGCCAGTCAGGGGGCGGTTAATGAAAAACTGTTTTTT
CASQGAVNEKLFF
>TRBV18|TRBJ1-1|NA|TRBD1
TGTGCCAGCTCACCGATGGACAGGACCCTTGTGGGAGCTTTCTTT
CASSPMDRTLVGAFF
>TRBV7-9|TRBJ2-1|NA|TRBD2
TGTGCCAGCAGCCGGTGGGCGGGAGGATTAAATGAGCAGTTCTTC
CASSRWAGGLNEQFF
>TRBV6-2/TRBV6-3|TRBJ1-5|NA|TRBD1
TGTGCCAGCAGTTATCGACAGGGGCTTACTAATCAGCCCCAGCATTTT
CASSYRQGLTNQPQHF
>TRBV5-4|TRBJ2-2|NA|TRBD2
TGTGCCAGCAGCTTGGTGGCTAGCGGGTCCGGGGAGCTGTTTTTT
CASSLVASGSGELFF
>TRBV5-4|TRBJ2-2|NA|TRBD2
TGTGCCAGCAGCTGGGGGACTAGCGCTTTAGGGGAGCTGTTTTTT
CASSWGTSALGELFF
>TRBV11-3|TRBJ2-1|NA|TRBD2
TGTGCCAGCAGCTTAGATTCTAGCGGACCCTACAATGAGCAGTTCTTC
CASSLDSSGPYNEQFF
>TRBV5-6|TRBJ1-1|NA|NA
TGTGCCAGCAGCTCCACTTTCGATGTGGGTACTGAAGCTTTCTTT
CASSSTFDVGTEAFF
>TRBV6-5|TRBJ2-3|NA|NA
TGTGCCAGCGGGAAGGGGATGGCGCAGTATTTT
CASGKGMAQYF
>TRBV3-1/TRBV3-2|TRBJ1-1|NA|NA
TGTGCCAGCAGCGCGGGGGGGGCGTGGACTTTCTTT
CASSAGGAWTFF
>TRBV10-2|TRBJ1-1|NA|TRBD1
TGCGCCAGCAGGTCCGTCCCAGGGGGCAACACTGAAGCTTTCTTT
CASRSVPGGNTEAFF
>TRBV5-1|TRBJ2-5|NA|TRBD2
TGCGCCAGCAGCTCCATACCAGCGGGGGAGACCCAGTACTTC
CASSSIPAGETQYF
>TRBV27|TRBJ1-2|NA|NA
TGTGCCAGCAGTTTATCAGCCGGGGCGGTAACTAACTATGGCTACACCTTC
CASSLSAGAVTNYGYTF
>TRBV20-1|TRBJ2-5|NA|NA
TGCAGTGCTAGTGATGAGGGGTTTCAAGAGACCCAGTACTTC
CSASDEGFQETQYF
>TRBV27|TRBJ2-1|once|TRBD2
TGTGCCAGCAGTTTTAGCGGGGGGGAAAATGAGCAGTTCTTC
CASSFSGGENEQFF
>TRBV15|TRBJ1-2|NA|NA
TGTGCCACCAGCAAACAAGACAGGATCTCCTATGGCTACACCTTC
CATSKQDRISYGYTF
>TRBV30|TRBJ1-5|NA|NA
TGTGCCTGGAGTATCCTCGACACAGGTCTTTGGGATCAGCCCCAGCATTTT
CAWSILDTGLWDQPQHF
>TRBV6-2/TRBV6-3|TRBJ2-1|NA|NA
TGTGCCAGCAGTTACTCGGACTCTTTAAATGAGCAGTTCTTC
CASSYSDSLNEQFF
>TRBV5-4|TRBJ1-5|NA|NA
TGTGCCAGCAGCTTGGAGGGGGGCAATCAGCCCCAGCATTTT
CASSLEGGNQPQHF
>TRBV18|TRBJ2-1|NA|TRBD2
TGTGCCAGCTCACCACTTCCTAGCGGGGCGGGGAATGAGCAGTTCTTC
CASSPLPSGAGNEQFF
>TRBV7-9|TRBJ1-2|NA|NA
TGTGCCAGCAGCGTAGACACCTATGGCTACACCTTC
CASSVDTYGYTF
>TRBV9|TRBJ2-7|NA|NA
TGTGCCAGCAGCGTAGGGGCAGACTACGAGCAGTACTTC
CASSVGADYEQYF
>TRBV12-5|TRBJ2-5|NA|NA
TGTGCTAGTGGTGAGGGGGGCCCCAGAGGGACCCAGTACTTC
CASGEGGPRGTQYF
>TRBV6-6|TRBJ1-5|NA|NA
TGTGCCAGCAGGGTTTTAGGGTACAATCAGCCCCAGCATTTT
CASRVLGYNQPQHF
>TRBV9|TRBJ1-3|NA|NA
TGTGCCAGCAGCGTAGGAGAAGGGGTCCCTTCTGGAAACACCATATATTTT
CASSVGEGVPSGNTIYF
>TRBV7-6|TRBJ1-4|NA|NA
TGTGCCAGCAGCTTTGGTGGATTCCCCAATGAAAAACTGTTTTTT
CASSFGGFPNEKLFF
>TRBV28|TRBJ1-5|NA|NA
TGTGCCAGCAGCCTCCCCGCCTTAGCCCAGCATTTT
CASSLPALAQHF